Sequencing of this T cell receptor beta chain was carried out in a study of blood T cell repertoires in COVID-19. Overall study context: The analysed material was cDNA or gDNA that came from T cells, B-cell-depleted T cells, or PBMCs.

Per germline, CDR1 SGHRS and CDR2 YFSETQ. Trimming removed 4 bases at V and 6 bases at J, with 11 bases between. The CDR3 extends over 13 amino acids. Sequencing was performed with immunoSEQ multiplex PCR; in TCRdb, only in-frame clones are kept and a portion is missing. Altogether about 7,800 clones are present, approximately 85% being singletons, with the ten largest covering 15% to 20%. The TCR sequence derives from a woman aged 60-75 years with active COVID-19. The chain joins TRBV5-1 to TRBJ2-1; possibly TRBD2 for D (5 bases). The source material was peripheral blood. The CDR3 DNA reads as TGCGCCAGCAGCCCCGGGGTAATCAATGAGCAGTTCTTC. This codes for CASSPGVINEQFF.